The 11 T cell receptor beta chains listed next were all sequenced from one sample in a study of chemoradiotherapy in HPV16-positive cancers. Some clones are missing from TCRdb's copy, which holds only in-frame ones; the method was immunoSEQ multiplex PCR. The data show approximately 23,000 clones, with around nine tenths seen just once and 22% held by the top ten. Sequencing used blood, obtained from a patient who underwent chemoradiotherapy. These receptors were taken from a human donor with HPV-associated anogenital cancer.

The J gene is TRBJ2-5, the V gene TRBV6-6; the D gene is possibly TRBD2 (6 bases). The CDR3 is made up of 16 amino acids. The germline V and J ends were trimmed by 4 bases and 5 bases, with 20 bases remaining between them. In germline, CDR1 is MNHNY, CDR2 SVGAGI (reference sequence). The CDR3: CASSSPDLAGRETQYF. The CDR3 nucleotides read TGTGCCAGCAGTTCCCCCGATCTGGCGGGACGGGAGACCCAGTACTTC.

The CDR3 DNA follows: TGTGCCAGCAGCTTAGATAAAAGCGGGTCGACCGGGGAGCTGTTTTTT. This sequence encodes CASSLDKSGSTGELFF. The chain is built from TRBV11-3 and TRBJ2-2, with D possibly TRBD2 on 6 matching bases. Looked up from germline, CDR1 is SGHNT and CDR2 is YENEEA. The V end lost 0 bases, the J end lost 5 bases, and 13 bases lay between the germline ends. This CDR3 is 16 amino acids long.

This clone has only one observation. The CDR3 sequence is CASSLLGLTNYGYTF. For the CDR3, the DNA is TGTGCCAGCAGCTTGCTGGGGCTTACTAACTATGGCTACACCTTC. The V and J genes are TRBV6-6 and TRBJ1-2; D perhaps matches TRBD1 (5 bases). Trimming stripped 6 bases from V and 0 bases from J, with 14 bases between. The CDR3 is 15 residues long. The germline CDR1 and CDR2 sequences are MNHNY and SVGAGI (reference sequence).

The rearrangement links TRBV2 to TRBJ2-7; D might be TRBD1 (6 bases). CDR1 SNHLY and CDR2 FYNNEI come from the germline V gene. This CDR3 contains 14 residues. V shed 8 bases and J shed 1 base, with 15 bases lying between them. The CDR3 loop reads CASEQGQGSYEQYF. The CDR3 DNA sequence: TGTGCCAGCGAACAGGGTCAGGGTTCCTACGAGCAGTACTTC.

The CDR3, as DNA: TGTGCCAGCAGTTTCCCCCCGGGACAGGGAGCTAACTATGGCTACACCTTC. This codes for CASSFPPGQGANYGYTF. The chain recombines TRBV28 with TRBJ1-2; 9 nucleotides match TRBD1. With V trimmed by 3 bases and J by 0 bases, 8 bases remained unmatched. Germline V CDR1 and CDR2: MDHEN, SYDVKM. The CDR3 covers 17 residues.

The gene calls are TRBV5-4 and TRBJ2-2; D is undetermined. V was trimmed by 3 bases and J by 10 bases, leaving 13 bases between them. CDR1 and CDR2 from the germline V gene are SGHNT and YYREEE (reference sequence). The CDR3 has 13 residues. The CDR3 here is CASSSTSSAELFF. The CDR3 region has the DNA TGTGCCAGCAGCTCTACCTCAAGTGCGGAGCTGTTTTTT. The full variable domain, rest sourced from reference TRBV5-4 and TRBJ2-2, is ETGVTQSPTHLIKTRGQQVTLRCSSQSGHNTVSWYQQALGQGPQFIFQYYREEENGRGNFPPRFSGLQFPNYSSELNVNALELDDSALYLCASSSTSSAELFFGEGSRLTVL.

The chain carries TRBV5-1 and TRBJ1-2; 7 nucleotides match TRBD1. CDR3 length equals 14 residues. The V gene end was trimmed by 2 bases and the J gene end by 8 bases; junction bases not matched to a gene: 9. Germline CDR1 SGHRS, CDR2 YFSETQ. The CDR3 nucleotides are TGCGCCAGCAGCTTTACAGGGGAGGCGGGCGGCTACACCTTC. Translation: CASSFTGEAGGYTF.

V and J are TRBV28 and TRBJ2-7, with 15 bases aligning to TRBD2. Germline V gene data show CDR1 as MDHEN and CDR2 as SYDVKM. Germline trimming cut 2 bases from V and 5 bases from J; bases unmatched to any gene: 10. The CDR3 has 18 residues. The CDR3 DNA sequence: TGTGCCAGCAGTTTACGGACTAGCGGGGGGGCGGATTTCGACGAGCAGTACTTC. It specifies CASSLRTSGGADFDEQYF. Drawing the rest from reference TRBV28 and TRBJ2-7, the complete variable domain is DVKVTQSSRYLVKRTGEKVFLECVQDMDHENMFWYRQDPGLGLRLIYFSYDVKMKEKGDIPEGYSVSREKKERFSLILESASTNQTSMYLCASSLRTSGGADFDEQYFGPGTRLTVT.

The rearrangement joins TRBV19 to TRBJ2-2; 7 bases map to TRBD2. With 2 bases clipped from V and 4 bases from J, the junction kept 4 bases outside the gene matches. The length of the CDR3 is 15 residues. Germline values: CDR1 LNHDA, CDR2 SQIVND (reference sequence). In DNA form, the CDR3 reads TGTGCCAGTAGTATATCTACGGGGGGCACCGGGGAGCTGTTTTTT. Translated, it gives CASSISTGGTGELFF. Based on the CDR3 plus reference TRBV19 and TRBJ2-2, the full variable domain is DGGITQSPKYLFRKEGQNVTLSCEQNLNHDAMYWYRQDPGQGLRLIYYSQIVNDFQKGDIAEGYSVSREKKESFPLTVTSAQKNPTAFYLCASSISTGGTGELFFGEGSRLTVL.

The rearrangement uses TRBV5-1 and TRBJ2-2; 8 bases match TRBD1. The CDR3 sequence is 16 residues long. V shed 1 base, J shed 1 base, and the junction held 3 bases outside the gene matches. Germline loops: CDR1 SGHRS, CDR2 YFSETQ. The CDR3 DNA reads as TGCGCCAGCAGCTTGAACGACAGGGGGAACACCGGGGAGCTGTTTTTT. Translated: CASSLNDRGNTGELFF.

This clone is a singleton in its sample. The J gene is TRBJ1-5, the V gene TRBV18; no clear D gene. Trimming pared 4 bases from V and 7 bases from J, leaving 11 bases between. Germline V CDR1 and CDR2: KGHSH, LQKENI. The CDR3 is 13 residues long. DNA of the CDR3: TGTGCCAGCTCACTGTACGTTGGACAGCCCCAGCATTTT. It codes for CASSLYVGQPQHF. The whole variable domain, filled in from reference TRBV18 and TRBJ1-5, reads NAGVMQNPRHLVRRRGQEARLRCSPMKGHSHVYWYRQLPEEGLKFMVYLQKENIIDESGMPKERFSAEFPKEGPSILRIQQVVRGDSAAYFCASSLYVGQPQHFGDGTRLSIL.